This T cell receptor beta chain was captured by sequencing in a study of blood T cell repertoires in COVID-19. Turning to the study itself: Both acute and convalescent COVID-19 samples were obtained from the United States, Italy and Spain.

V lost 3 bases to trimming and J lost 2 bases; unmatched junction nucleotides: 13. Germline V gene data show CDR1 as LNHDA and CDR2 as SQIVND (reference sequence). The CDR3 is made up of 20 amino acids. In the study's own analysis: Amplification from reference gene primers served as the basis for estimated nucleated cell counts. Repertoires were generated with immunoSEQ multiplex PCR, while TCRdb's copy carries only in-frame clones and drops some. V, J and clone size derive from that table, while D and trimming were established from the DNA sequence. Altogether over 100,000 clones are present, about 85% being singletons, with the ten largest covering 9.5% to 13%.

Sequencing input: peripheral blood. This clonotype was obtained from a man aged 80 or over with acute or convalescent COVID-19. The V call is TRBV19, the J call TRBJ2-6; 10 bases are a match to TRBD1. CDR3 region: CASSITGTGVLTPGANVLTF. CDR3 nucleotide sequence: TGTGCCAGTAGTATTACCGGGACAGGGGTCCTGACCCCTGGGGCCAACGTCCTGACTTTC.